The clone carrying this T cell receptor (beta chain) has a handful of counts. No antigen is known for it. This specimen comes from a study of shared clonotypes between healthy human individuals. About the research overall: Participating donors consisted of two women and a few men aged 18 to 49. The plates for each donor numbered three CD4 naive, three CD4 memory, two CD8 naive and one CD8 memory.

Sequencing used immunoSEQ multiplex PCR; TCRdb keeps in-frame clones, though not all of them. The sample lists around 690,000 clones; 90% were seen once. Findings and limits, study-wide: Larger estimated richness was generally seen in naive subsets than in memory subsets.

Trimming removed 2 bases at V and 3 bases at J, with 4 bases between. The CDR3 loop spans 11 amino acids. Germline loops: CDR1 GTSNPN, CDR2 SVGIG (reference sequence). CD45RO+ cells joined CCR7-negative CD45RA+ TemRA cells to form CD8 memory. The sample taken for sequencing was memory CD8+ T cells from PBMCs. Stated subset: CD45RO+ cells pooled with CCR7-negative TemRA cells. This TCR derives from a man aged 18 to 35 in good health. Some clones in this sample may be carry-over from other donors' samples. The chain combines TRBV30 with TRBJ1-1; D not certain. The CDR3 region has the DNA TGTGCCTGGAGTACCTACACTGAAGCTTTCTTT. Its protein product is CAWSTYTEAFF.